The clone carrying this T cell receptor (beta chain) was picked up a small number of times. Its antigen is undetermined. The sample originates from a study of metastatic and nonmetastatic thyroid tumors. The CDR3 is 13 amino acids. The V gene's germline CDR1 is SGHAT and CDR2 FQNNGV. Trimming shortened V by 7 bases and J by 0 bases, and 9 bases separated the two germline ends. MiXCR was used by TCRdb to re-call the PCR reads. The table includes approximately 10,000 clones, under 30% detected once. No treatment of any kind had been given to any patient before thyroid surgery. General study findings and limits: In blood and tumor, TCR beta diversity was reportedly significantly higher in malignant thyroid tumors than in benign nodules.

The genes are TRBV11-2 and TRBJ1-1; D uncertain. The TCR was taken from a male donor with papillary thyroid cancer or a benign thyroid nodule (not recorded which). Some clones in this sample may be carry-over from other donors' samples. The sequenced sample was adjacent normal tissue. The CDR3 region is CASTSRLNTEAFF. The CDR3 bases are TGTGCCAGCACCTCCCGATTGAACACTGAAGCTTTCTTT.